The 3 T cell receptor beta chains in this list originate from one sample, sequenced in a study of cytomegalovirus exposure and HLA in healthy donors (dated 2017 in TCRdb). The library was generated by the immunoSEQ multiplex PCR assay. For the multiplex PCR, a mixture combining 60 forward primers for TCR Vbeta segments and 13 reverse primers for TCR Jbeta segments was used. TCRdb carries this immuneACCESS record with in-frame sequences only. Its versions omit some clonotypes, under half of them owing to an unresolved V gene in the studies checked, with the rest unexplained. The sample table includes 85,000 to 90,000 clones. Of the sample, 15% falls within the top ten clones. The sample comprised PBMCs. The receptors originated from a man aged 50 to 59 in good health and CMV-seropositive.

The chain has TRBV18 and TRBJ1-5; tentatively, D is TRBD1 (6 bases). Looked up from germline, CDR1 is KGHSH and CDR2 is LQKENI. The length of the CDR3 is 16 residues. Trimming left V 3 bases short and J 2 bases short, with 14 bases between. The CDR3 is CASSPAGQRGNQPQHF. The DNA of the CDR3 is TGTGCCAGCTCACCTGCCGGACAGAGGGGCAATCAGCCCCAGCATTTT.

The J gene is TRBJ2-3, the V gene TRBV30; 15 bases are a match to TRBD2. Germline CDR1 reads GTSNPN; CDR2 reads SVGIG (reference sequence). The V segment lost 5 bases and the J segment 5 bases; nucleotides outside the gene matches: 2. This CDR3 comprises 14 residues. The CDR3 DNA reads TGTGCCTGGGGGGGACTAGCGGGAGGAGATACGCAGTATTTT. Residues: CAWGGLAGGDTQYF.

V gene TRBV11-1 combines with J gene TRBJ1-4; D ambiguous. The CDR3 contains 13 residues. Trimming left V 5 bases short and J 2 bases short, with 6 bases between. CDR1 and CDR2 (germline): SGHAT, FQDESV (reference sequence). The CDR3 DNA reads TGTGCCAGCAGCACCAGGACTAATGAAAAACTGTTTTTT. The encoded protein is CASSTRTNEKLFF.